This T cell receptor (beta chain) was sequenced for a study of cytomegalovirus exposure and HLA in healthy donors. General study results and limits: A later analysis linked a missense variant in DCLRE1C to the trimming of TCR beta V and J genes. It was reported in a later analysis that an Asian-associated ancestry cluster showed fewer N-insertions than the approximately 690-donor mean. Sequencing had likely introduced a cluster of highly shared sequence variants as an artifact. Looking again later, the authors saw that most CMV-associated TCR beta chains seemed HLA-restricted.

Notes on this clone: What it binds is unknown.

The PCR ran on 60 Vbeta and 13 Jbeta primers. Only in-frame clones appear in the TCRdb table, and some are missing; sequencing was by immunoSEQ multiplex PCR. The sample lists under 150,000 clones, 78% occurring once. Sequencing was performed on PBMCs. This receptor was taken from a woman in her forties in good health and CMV-seropositive.

The chain's CDR3 is CASSVAGSGQYF. In DNA, the CDR3 is TGTGCCAGCAGCGTAGCGGGATCGGGGCAGTATTTT. The chain is built from TRBV5-4 and TRBJ2-3; 8 bases are shared with TRBD2. The CDR3 is 12 amino acids. V gave up 4 bases and J gave up 11 bases; unmatched junction bases: 6. The germline V gene has CDR1 SGHNT and CDR2 YYREEE (reference sequence).